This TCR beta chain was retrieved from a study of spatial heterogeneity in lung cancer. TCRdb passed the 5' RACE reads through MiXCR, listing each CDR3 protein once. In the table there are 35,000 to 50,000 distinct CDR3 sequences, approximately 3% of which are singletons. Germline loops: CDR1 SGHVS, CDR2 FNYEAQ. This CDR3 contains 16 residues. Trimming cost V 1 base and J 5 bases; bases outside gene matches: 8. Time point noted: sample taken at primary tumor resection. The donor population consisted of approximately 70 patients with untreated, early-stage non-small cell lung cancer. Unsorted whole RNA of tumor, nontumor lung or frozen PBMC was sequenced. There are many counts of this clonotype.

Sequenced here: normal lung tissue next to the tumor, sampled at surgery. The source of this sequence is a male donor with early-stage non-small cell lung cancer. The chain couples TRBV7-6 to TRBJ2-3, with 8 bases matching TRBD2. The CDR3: CASSLVGRLAGDTQYF. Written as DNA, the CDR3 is TGTGCCAGCAGCTTAGTTGGTAGGCTAGCGGGAGATACGCAGTATTTT. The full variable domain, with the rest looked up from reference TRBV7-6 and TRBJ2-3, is GAGVSQSPRYKVTKRGQDVALRCDPISGHVSLYWYRQALGQGPEFLTYFNYEAQQDKSGLPNDRFSAERPEGSISTLTIQRTEQRDSAMYRCASSLVGRLAGDTQYFGPGTRLTVL.